These T cell receptor beta chains were read from a single sample in a study of early T cells in non-severe SARS-CoV-2 infection. TCRdb redid the calling of the 5' RACE reads with MiXCR, one entry per CDR3 protein. Here the sample spans some 71,000 distinct CDR3 sequences, roughly an eighth being singletons. Sequencing was done on a sample of whole blood. All receptors derive from an adult who was a healthcare worker with PCR-confirmed SARS-CoV-2 infection or an uninfected control (not recorded which). The CDR3 runs from the conserved cysteine through the conserved F or W. A D gene is named only where the DNA matches it firmly. Clone size appears in some rows only: once, few, many, or a class for an expanded clone.

cdr3_nt cdr3_aa clone_size v_call d_call j_call
TGCGCCAGCAGATCGGGGCCCTCAGATACGCAGTATTTT CASRSGPSDTQYF NA TRBV5-1 NA TRBJ2-3
TGTGCCAGCAGCTTTCCAGCCCAAGAGACCCAGTACTTC CASSFPAQETQYF few TRBV5-4 NA TRBJ2-5
TGCGCCAGCAGCTTGACAGGGCCGGGCAATGAGCAGTTCTTC CASSLTGPGNEQFF few TRBV5-1 NA TRBJ2-1
TGTGCCAGCAGTCACACCGGGGATACGCAGTATTTT CASSHTGDTQYF few TRBV11-1 NA TRBJ2-3
TGTGCCAGCAGTCTTGCGCAAATGGGCGATAATGGCTACACCTTC CASSLAQMGDNGYTF few TRBV5-5 NA TRBJ1-2
TGCAGCGTTGTGTCGGGGGGCAGCGGGGAGCTGTTTTTT CSVVSGGSGELFF few TRBV29-1 NA TRBJ2-2
TGCAGTGCTAGAGGGACAGGGGACACTGAAGATTTCTTT CSARGTGDTEDFF many TRBV20-1 TRBD1 TRBJ1-1
TGTGCCAGCAGATTGGGAAGGGGCAATGAGCAGTTCTTC CASRLGRGNEQFF many TRBV28 NA TRBJ2-1
TGTGCCAGCAGCTCCCAGAGATACACTGAAGCTTTCTTT CASSSQRYTEAFF many TRBV7-9 NA TRBJ1-1
TGTGCCAGCAGTTACCCCACTAGCGGGACGGGGGACATTCAGTACTTC CASSYPTSGTGDIQYF few TRBV6-2/TRBV6-3 TRBD2 TRBJ2-4
TGCAGCGTAAATCGCAATGAGCAGTTCTTC CSVNRNEQFF many TRBV29-1 NA TRBJ2-1
TGCGCCAGCAGCCACTCAGCCGGGACAACCCACGAGCAGTACTTC CASSHSAGTTHEQYF NA TRBV4-3 NA TRBJ2-7
TGTGCCTGGAGTGGAACACAGGGTTACACTGAAGCTTTCTTT CAWSGTQGYTEAFF few TRBV30 NA TRBJ1-1
TGCGCCAGCAGCTTGAGGTCCAGCACAGATACGCAGTATTTT CASSLRSSTDTQYF NA TRBV5-1 NA TRBJ2-3
TGTGCCAGCAGTTTACCCCGACAGGGTTCACCCCTCCACTTT CASSLPRQGSPLHF NA TRBV28 TRBD1 TRBJ1-6
TGTGCCAGCACGCGGGGCACCGTGAACACTGAAGCTTTCTTT CASTRGTVNTEAFF many TRBV5-5 NA TRBJ1-1
TGTGCCAGCAGCTTAGGATCCGGGGTTACGCAGTATTTT CASSLGSGVTQYF few TRBV13 NA TRBJ2-3
TGCGCCAGCAGCCAAGTATCAGGGGGTCGGGAGACCCAGTACTTC CASSQVSGGRETQYF few TRBV4-1 TRBD1 TRBJ2-5
TGTGCCGTCCGACAGACCGAGAACTCCTACGAGCAGTACTTC CAVRQTENSYEQYF few TRBV2 NA TRBJ2-7
TGCGCCAGCAGCTTGGGGAACAATGCCTACGAGCAGTACTTC CASSLGNNAYEQYF many TRBV5-1 NA TRBJ2-7
TGTGCCAGTAGTCCCCAGGGACCGCAGAACACTGAAGCTTTCTTT CASSPQGPQNTEAFF NA TRBV19 NA TRBJ1-1
TGTGCCAGCAAGGGCACTGAAGCTTTCTTT CASKGTEAFF NA TRBV25-1 NA TRBJ1-1
TGTGCCAGCAGAGGAGAACACCGGGAGGCGGGCACTGAAGCTTTCTTT CASRGEHREAGTEAFF NA TRBV21-1 NA TRBJ1-1
TGTGCCATCAGTGAATGGGGGACAGGGGTCAAAAACATTCAGTACTTC CAISEWGTGVKNIQYF few TRBV10-3 TRBD1 TRBJ2-4
TGCGCCAGCAGCTTGGAGACAGGGCTGGGCACTGAAGCTTTCTTT CASSLETGLGTEAFF few TRBV5-1 TRBD1 TRBJ1-1
TGCAGTGCTAGAGATGAGAGGGTAGGCTATGGCTACACCTTC CSARDERVGYGYTF few TRBV20-1 NA TRBJ1-2
TGTGCCAGCAGTGAGGGACAGGGGCCCGGCTACACCTTC CASSEGQGPGYTF few TRBV6-1 TRBD1 TRBJ1-2
TGTGCCAGCAGTTTATCGTCCGCGGGGGGCACAGATACGCAGTATTTT CASSLSSAGGTDTQYF NA TRBV27 TRBD2 TRBJ2-3
TGTGCCAGCAGCCCGAGGACCGAGGGGGAGCTGTTTTTT CASSPRTEGELFF few TRBV11-2 NA TRBJ2-2